One and the same sample provided the 17 T cell receptor beta chains below, sequenced in a study of early T cells in non-severe SARS-CoV-2 infection. TCRdb passed the 5' RACE reads through MiXCR, listing each CDR3 protein once. The sample holds 60,000 to 75,000 distinct CDR3 sequences, around 13% seen once. Sequencing was performed on whole blood, taken at baseline. All receptors derive from an adult who was a healthcare worker with PCR-confirmed SARS-CoV-2 infection or an uninfected control (not recorded which).

This clonotype was seen only a few times. V and J are TRBV12-3 or TRBV12-4 and TRBJ2-1; 8 bases fit TRBD1. J was trimmed by 0 bases and V by 8 bases; bases with no gene match: 9. This CDR3 is built from 16 residues. The CDR3: CASSQGAGPSYNEQFF. The DNA for the CDR3 is TGTGCCAGCTCCCAGGGGGCGGGACCCTCCTACAATGAGCAGTTCTTC.

This clonotype was counted a few times. The chain joins TRBV20-1 to TRBJ2-7; 9 nucleotides align to TRBD2. Germline trimming cut 3 bases from V and 1 base from J; bases unmatched to any gene: 7. The CDR3 is 15 residues long. Germline CDR1 DFQATT, CDR2 SNEGSKA (reference sequence). As DNA, the CDR3 is TGCAGTGCTAGCCAGCTAGCGGGACAGTCCTACGAGCAGTACTTC. Translation: CSASQLAGQSYEQYF.

The chain couples TRBV4-3 to TRBJ2-1, with 9 bases that match TRBD2. Germline CDR1 LGHNA, CDR2 YSLEER. The trim removed 0 bases at V and 6 bases at J, leaving 12 bases unmatched. CDR3 size: 18 residues. CDR3 in amino acids: CASSQDLILRGRANEQFF. The CDR3 nucleotides read TGCGCCAGCAGCCAAGACCTCATTCTCCGCGGGAGGGCCAATGAGCAGTTCTTC.

The rearrangement uses TRBV29-1 and TRBJ1-6; a possible D gene is TRBD1 (6 bases). Germline CDR1 reads SQVTM; CDR2 reads ANQGSEA. This CDR3 is built from 10 residues. CDR3 loop: CRDRKVPLHF. The CDR3 nucleotides read TGCAGAGACAGGAAAGTACCCCTCCACTTT.

The chain combines TRBV12-3 or TRBV12-4 with TRBJ1-2; D not resolved. The CDR3 runs 14 residues. Trimming stripped 0 bases from V and 1 base from J, with 6 bases between. CDR3 DNA: TGTGCCAGCAGTTTAGCGATTGGTAACTATGGCTACACCTTC. Its protein product is CASSLAIGNYGYTF.

V usage is TRBV5-1 and J usage is TRBJ2-1; D is ambiguous. The CDR3 is made up of 12 amino acids. The V and J ends lost 4 bases and 8 bases respectively, with 10 bases between them. Germline V gene data show CDR1 as SGHRS and CDR2 as YFSETQ. The CDR3 DNA reads as TGCGCCAGCAGCCCTACCCCGGATGAGCAGTTCTTC. Its protein product is CASSPTPDEQFF.

This clonotype was observed a handful of times. Germline is not matched at one junction end, which may reflect a read error. The CDR3 DNA reads as TGTGCCAGCAGTCAAGCTACTAGCGGGAGGTATTTCTCCTACGAGCAGTACTTC. This codes for CASSQATSGRYFSYEQYF. The J gene is TRBJ2-7, the V gene TRBV14; TRBD2 matches 12 bases. Germline V gene lookup returns CDR1 SGHDN and CDR2 FVKESK. This CDR3 contains 18 residues.

Many counts were recorded for this clonotype. The gene calls are TRBV29-1 and TRBJ2-5; 7 positions match TRBD2. This CDR3 contains 17 residues. V was pared by 0 bases and J by 5 bases, with 15 bases of the junction left unmatched. Per germline, CDR1 SQVTM and CDR2 ANQGSEA. The CDR3 DNA follows: TGCAGCGTTGAAGATTGGTCTAGCGGACTATACTCGGAGACCCAGTACTTC. Protein: CSVEDWSSGLYSETQYF.

The chain couples TRBV20-1 to TRBJ1-4; D gene uncertain. Germline V gives CDR1 DFQATT, CDR2 SNEGSKA (reference sequence). V dropped 5 bases and J dropped 8 bases, with 9 bases sitting between them. This CDR3 contains 11 residues. The CDR3 here is CSASVIEKLFF. Written as DNA, the CDR3 is TGCAGTGCTTCCGTCATCGAAAAACTGTTTTTT.

This clonotype was recorded a few times. The chain joins TRBV11-2 to TRBJ1-1; a possible D gene is TRBD1 (5 bases). Trimming removed 5 bases at V and 5 bases at J, with 18 bases between. In germline, CDR1 is SGHAT, CDR2 FQNNGV. The CDR3 consists of 15 residues. The CDR3 region has the DNA TGTGCCAGCAGCATCAGACAGAGGGGTTTGACTGAAGCTTTCTTT. This translates into CASSIRQRGLTEAFF.

This clonotype was counted ten times or more. J is TRBJ2-2 and V is TRBV6-4, with D unresolved. Germline CDR1 reads MRHNA; CDR2 reads SNTAGT. The germline V and J ends were trimmed by 3 bases and 4 bases, with 12 bases remaining between them. The CDR3 contains 15 residues. The CDR3 bases are TGTGCCAGCAGTGAAGGTCCGGAGAGCACCGGGGAGCTGTTTTTT. It specifies CASSEGPESTGELFF.

This clonotype was recorded a few times. The gene calls are TRBV4-3 and TRBJ1-5; D not resolved. Germline V gives CDR1 LGHNA, CDR2 YSLEER. This CDR3 region has 13 residues. The V gene lost 4 bases and the J gene lost 7 bases, with 11 bases spanning the gap. CDR3 nucleotide sequence: TGCGCCAGCAGCCTGAGACTGGAACAGCCCCAGCATTTT. Protein sequence: CASSLRLEQPQHF.

This clonotype was found a few times. The junction differs from germline at one of its ends, possibly a read error. The CDR3 region has the DNA TGTGCCAGCAGTCAGACTAGCGGGAGGAATTTC. This gives the protein CASSQTSGRNF. V gene TRBV28 combines with J gene TRBJ2-7; 13 bases align to TRBD2. This CDR3 has 11 residues. The germline CDR1 and CDR2 sequences are MDHEN and SYDVKM.

V gene TRBV19 combines with J gene TRBJ2-7; 8 nucleotides match TRBD1. Germline CDR1 is LNHDA and CDR2 is SQIVND (reference sequence). After removal of 4 bases from V and 3 bases from J, the junction contained 8 bases not matched to a gene. The CDR3 extends over 15 amino acids. The CDR3 reads CASSTGQGLDYEQYF. CDR3 nucleotide sequence: TGTGCCAGTAGTACAGGACAGGGTCTCGACTACGAGCAGTACTTC.

This clonotype came up a few times. The chain employs TRBV18 and TRBJ1-2; 7 positions match TRBD1. J was trimmed by 2 bases and V by 6 bases; bases with no gene match: 12. Looked up from germline, CDR1 is KGHSH and CDR2 is LQKENI. The CDR3 covers 16 residues. CDR3 in amino acids: CASSQSRQGENYGYTF. CDR3 sequence (DNA): TGTGCCAGCTCCCAGAGTCGACAGGGAGAGAACTATGGCTACACCTTC.

The V gene is TRBV7-2, the J gene TRBJ1-1; possibly TRBD1 for D (5 bases). Germline lookup yields CDR1 SGHTA and CDR2 FQGNSA. Trimming took off 6 bases at V and 6 bases at J, with 14 bases between the two ends. CDR3 length: 13 amino acids. In DNA, the CDR3 is TGTGCCAGCAGGACTCAGGGAGTGTCTGAAGCTTTCTTT. The encoded protein is CASRTQGVSEAFF.

This clonotype was seen a few times. The rearrangement uses TRBV28 and TRBJ1-3; 7 bases map to TRBD1. CDR3 length equals 18 residues. V shed 3 bases, J shed 1 base, and the junction held 12 bases outside the gene matches. Germline CDR1 MDHEN, CDR2 SYDVKM. CDR3 residues: CASSFIYKGAFSGNTIYF. The CDR3 region has the DNA TGTGCCAGCAGTTTCATATATAAGGGGGCTTTTTCTGGAAACACCATATATTTT.